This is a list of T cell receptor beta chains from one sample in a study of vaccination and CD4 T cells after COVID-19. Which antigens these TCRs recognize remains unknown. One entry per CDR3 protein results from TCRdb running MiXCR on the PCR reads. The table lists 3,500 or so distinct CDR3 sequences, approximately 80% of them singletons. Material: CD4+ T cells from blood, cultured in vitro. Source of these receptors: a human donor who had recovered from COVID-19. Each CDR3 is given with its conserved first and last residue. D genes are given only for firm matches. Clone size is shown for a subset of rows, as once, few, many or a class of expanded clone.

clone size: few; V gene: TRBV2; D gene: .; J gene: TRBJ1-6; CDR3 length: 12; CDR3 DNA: TGTGCCAGCAGTGATACTAATTCACCCCTCCACTTT; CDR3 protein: CASSDTNSPLHF
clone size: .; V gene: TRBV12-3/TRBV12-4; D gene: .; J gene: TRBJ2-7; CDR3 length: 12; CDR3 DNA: TGTGCCAGCAGTCCGGGGATGGTCCGGGCGTACTTC; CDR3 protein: CASSPGMVRAYF
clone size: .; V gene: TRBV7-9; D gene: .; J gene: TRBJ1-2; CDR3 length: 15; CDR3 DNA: TGTGCCAGCAGCTTACCTACCAGGGCCACCTATGGCTACACCTTC; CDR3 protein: CASSLPTRATYGYTF
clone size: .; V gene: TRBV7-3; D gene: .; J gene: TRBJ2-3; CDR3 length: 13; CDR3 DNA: TGTGCCAGCAGCTCACAGGTGTCAGATACGCAGTATTTT; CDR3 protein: CASSSQVSDTQYF
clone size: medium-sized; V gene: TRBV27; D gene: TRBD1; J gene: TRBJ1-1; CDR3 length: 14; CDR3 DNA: TGTGCCAGCAGGGTACAGGGGATGAACACTGAAGCTTTCTTT; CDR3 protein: CASRVQGMNTEAFF
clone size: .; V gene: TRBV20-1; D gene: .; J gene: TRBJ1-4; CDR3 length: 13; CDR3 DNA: TGCAGTGCTAGACCCCCCGGTTGGGAAAAACTGTTTTTT; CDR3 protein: CSARPPGWEKLFF
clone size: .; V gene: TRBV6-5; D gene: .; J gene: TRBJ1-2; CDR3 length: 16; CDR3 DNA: TGTGCCAGCAGTTACTCGATCACTCCGGGGTTGTTTGGCTACACCTTC; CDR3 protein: CASSYSITPGLFGYTF
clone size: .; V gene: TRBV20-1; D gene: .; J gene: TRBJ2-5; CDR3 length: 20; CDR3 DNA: TGCAGTGCTAGAGAGCCCCGGGGGGCGTTATATTATGAGAGCGGGCGGACCCAGTACTTC; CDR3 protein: CSAREPRGALYYESGRTQYF
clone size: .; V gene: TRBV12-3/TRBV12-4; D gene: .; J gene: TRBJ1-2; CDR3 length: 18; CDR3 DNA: TGTGCCAGCAGTTTAATTCTCACCGCCCTAAACAGGGACTATGGCTACACCTTC; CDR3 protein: CASSLILTALNRDYGYTF
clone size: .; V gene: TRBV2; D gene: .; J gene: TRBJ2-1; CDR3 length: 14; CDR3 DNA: TGTGCCAGTACCGAGGGGCTCTCCTACAATGAGCAGTTCTTC; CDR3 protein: CASTEGLSYNEQFF
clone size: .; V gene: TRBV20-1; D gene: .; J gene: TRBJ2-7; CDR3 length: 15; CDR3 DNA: TGCAGTGCTGCGCCTCGTGGGGGAAGTTCCTACGAGCAGTACTTC; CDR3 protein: CSAAPRGGSSYEQYF
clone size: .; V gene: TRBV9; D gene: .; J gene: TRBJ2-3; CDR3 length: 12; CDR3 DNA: TGTGCCAGCAGCGTAGAGAGGGAAACGCAGTATTTT; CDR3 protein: CASSVERETQYF
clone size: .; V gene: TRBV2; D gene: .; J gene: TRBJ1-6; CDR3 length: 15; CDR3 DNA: TGTGCCAGCAGTGAGAGATCAGGGGTCGATTCACCCCTCCACTTT; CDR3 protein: CASSERSGVDSPLHF
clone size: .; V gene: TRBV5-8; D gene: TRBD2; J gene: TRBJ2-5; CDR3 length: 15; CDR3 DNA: TGTGCCAGCAGCCCGGGACTAGCCGGGGAGGAGACCCAGTACTTC; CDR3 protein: CASSPGLAGEETQYF
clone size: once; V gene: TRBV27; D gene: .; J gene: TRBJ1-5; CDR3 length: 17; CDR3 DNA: TGTGCCAGCAGTTTATCCAGGGTTTGGGGGACTTCCCAGCCCCAGCATTTT; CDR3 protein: CASSLSRVWGTSQPQHF
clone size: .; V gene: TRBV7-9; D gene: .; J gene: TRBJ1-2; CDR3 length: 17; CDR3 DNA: TGTGCCAGCAGCCCCCCCGCGTGGCAGACCAAGAACTATGGCTACACCTTC; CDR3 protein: CASSPPAWQTKNYGYTF
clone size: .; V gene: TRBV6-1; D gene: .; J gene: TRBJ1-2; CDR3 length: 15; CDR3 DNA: TGTGCCAGCAGTGAACATCTCAGCTCTAACTATGGCTACACCTTC; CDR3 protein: CASSEHLSSNYGYTF
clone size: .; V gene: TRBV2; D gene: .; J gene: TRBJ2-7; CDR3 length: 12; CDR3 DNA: TGTGCCAGCAGTGATCCCGGAAGCGAGCAGTACTTC; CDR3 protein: CASSDPGSEQYF
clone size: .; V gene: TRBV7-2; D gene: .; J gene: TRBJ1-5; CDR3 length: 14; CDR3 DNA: TGTGCCAGCAGCTTAGACCCCCTATTTCAGCCCCAGCATTTT; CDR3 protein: CASSLDPLFQPQHF
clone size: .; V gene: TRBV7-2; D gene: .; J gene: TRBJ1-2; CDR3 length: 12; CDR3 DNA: TGTGCCAGCAGCTTAAACAGGCATGGCTACACCTTC; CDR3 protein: CASSLNRHGYTF
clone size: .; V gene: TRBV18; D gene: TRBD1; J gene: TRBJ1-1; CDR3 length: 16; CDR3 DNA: TGTGCCAGCTCACCCTGGGAAATGACAGGGGGGAATGAAGCTTTCTTT; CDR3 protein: CASSPWEMTGGNEAFF
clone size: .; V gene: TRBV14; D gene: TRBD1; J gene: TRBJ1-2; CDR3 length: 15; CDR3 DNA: TGTGCCAGCAGCCAAAGACCGGGACAGAGTTTTGGCTACACCTTC; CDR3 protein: CASSQRPGQSFGYTF
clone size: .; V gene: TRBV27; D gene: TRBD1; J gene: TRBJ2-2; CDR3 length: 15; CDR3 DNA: TGTGCCAGCAGTCCACAGGGGGCGTACACCGGGGAGCTGTTTTTT; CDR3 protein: CASSPQGAYTGELFF
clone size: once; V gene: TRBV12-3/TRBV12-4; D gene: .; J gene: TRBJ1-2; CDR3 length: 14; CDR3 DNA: TGTGCCAGCAGCTTGGGGAGGGGGATAAGGGGCTACACCTTC; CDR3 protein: CASSLGRGIRGYTF
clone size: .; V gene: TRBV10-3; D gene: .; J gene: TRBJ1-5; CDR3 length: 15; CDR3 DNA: TGTGCCATCAGTGAGTCCGAGGTCAGAAATCAGCCCCAGCATTTT; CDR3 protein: CAISESEVRNQPQHF
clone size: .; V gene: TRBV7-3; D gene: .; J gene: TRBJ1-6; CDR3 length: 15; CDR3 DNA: TGTGCCAGCAGCTTAGGACATACCAATAATTCACCCCTCCACTTT; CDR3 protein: CASSLGHTNNSPLHF
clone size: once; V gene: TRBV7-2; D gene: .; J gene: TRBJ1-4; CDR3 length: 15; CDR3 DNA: TGTGCCAGCAGCCGTTATCTTGGGGCTAATGAAAAACTGTTTTTT; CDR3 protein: CASSRYLGANEKLFF
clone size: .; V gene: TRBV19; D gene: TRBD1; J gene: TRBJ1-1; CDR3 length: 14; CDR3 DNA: TGTGCCAGTAGTAGAGACAGGGCGAACACTGAAGCTTTCTTT; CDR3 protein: CASSRDRANTEAFF